Listed below are T cell receptor beta chains from one sample, sequenced in a study of cytotoxic CD8 clonotypes in ibrutinib-treated CLL. Only in-frame clones appear in the TCRdb table, and some are missing; sequencing was by immunoSEQ multiplex PCR. The sample lists 85,000 or so clones, roughly 83% occurring once. The sequencing here drew on PBMCs, taken after 12 months of ibrutinib treatment. These receptors all stem from a human donor with chronic lymphocytic leukemia. The CDR3 runs from the conserved cysteine through the conserved F or W. D genes are given only for firm matches. Rows give clone size only sometimes, using once, few, many, or a class for an expanded clone.

clone_size	cdr3_length	d_call	j_call	v_call	cdr3_nt	cdr3_aa
NA	15	NA	TRBJ2-3	TRBV18	TGTGCCAGCTCACCCCGTGGGAGGACCACAGATACGCAGTATTTT	CASSPRGRTTDTQYF
many	14	NA	TRBJ1-6	TRBV7-9	TGTGCCAGCAGCCTATTACCGGGACCTTCACCCCTCCACTTT	CASSLLPGPSPLHF
NA	15	TRBD2	TRBJ2-2	TRBV7-3	TGTGCCAGCAGAACTAGCGGGACGAACACCGGGGAGCTGTTTTTT	CASRTSGTNTGELFF
NA	15	NA	TRBJ2-3	TRBV27	TGTGCCAGCAGTTTACGGGCGGGTAGCACAGATACGCAGTATTTT	CASSLRAGSTDTQYF
NA	13	NA	TRBJ1-1	TRBV25-1	TGTGCCAGCAGTGTGGGAAGTAATACTGAAGCTTTCTTT	CASSVGSNTEAFF
NA	15	NA	TRBJ2-3	TRBV2	TGTGCCAGCAGTGAGGAGGTGTTGAGCACAGATACGCAGTATTTT	CASSEEVLSTDTQYF
NA	13	NA	TRBJ2-7	TRBV18	TGTGCCAGCTCACCACCGGGCGGGTCCGAGCAGTACTTC	CASSPPGGSEQYF
NA	16	NA	TRBJ2-3	TRBV29-1	TGCAGCGTTGAATCCCCGGGACACGGAAGCACAGATACGCAGTATTTT	CSVESPGHGSTDTQYF
NA	12	NA	TRBJ1-1	TRBV19	TGTGCCAGTACGCGGGGATACACTGAAGCTTTCTTT	CASTRGYTEAFF
NA	18	NA	TRBJ2-1	TRBV2	TGTGCCAGCAGCGTGAACGGGGTGGGATTGGGGGTCTACAATGAGCAGTTCTTC	CASSVNGVGLGVYNEQFF
NA	15	NA	TRBJ2-1	TRBV9	TGTGCCAGCAGCGTAGCGGGGGAACAGGGCCGTGAGCAGTTCTTC	CASSVAGEQGREQFF
NA	14	NA	TRBJ2-7	TRBV18	TGTGCCAGCTCGCCACCGGCAGGCGACTACGAGCAGTACTTC	CASSPPAGDYEQYF
NA	16	NA	TRBJ1-5	TRBV6-5	TGTGCCAGCAGTTACTCGGGCCCTGTCGGCAATCAGCCCCAGCATTTT	CASSYSGPVGNQPQHF
once	14	TRBD2	TRBJ2-3	TRBV6-5	TGTGCCAGCAGCCCGAGCGGGGACACAGATACGCAGTATTTT	CASSPSGDTDTQYF
NA	17	TRBD1	TRBJ1-5	TRBV28	TGTGCCAGCAGTCCCACAGGGGTCAGGGGTGGTAATCAGCCCCAGCATTTT	CASSPTGVRGGNQPQHF
once	16	TRBD1	TRBJ2-7	TRBV4-2	TGTGCCAGCAGCCCCTCACGGGGGACAGGGACCTACGAGCAGTACTTC	CASSPSRGTGTYEQYF
NA	11	TRBD2	TRBJ2-5	TRBV20-1	TGCAGTGCTAGGGGGGGGGAGACCCAGTACTTC	CSARGGETQYF
NA	14	TRBD1	TRBJ1-1	TRBV27	TGTGCCAGCAGTTTCACAGGGGGGGACACTGAAGCTTTCTTT	CASSFTGGDTEAFF
many	12	NA	TRBJ2-5	TRBV9	TGTGCCAGCAGCGCCAACCAAGAGACCCAGTACTTC	CASSANQETQYF
NA	15	NA	TRBJ2-5	TRBV5-1	TGCGCCACCAACCGGTGGGGCGGGACCTCAGAGACCCAGTACTTC	CATNRWGGTSETQYF
few	16	TRBD2	TRBJ2-7	TRBV5-1	TGCGCCAGCAGCCCCTTAGCGGGAGCCGGCTCCTACGAGCAGTACTTC	CASSPLAGAGSYEQYF